These 32 T cell receptor beta chains originate from one sample sequenced in a study of blood T cell repertoires in COVID-19. Clones were read by immunoSEQ multiplex PCR, and TCRdb kept only the in-frame ones, dropping some. The table lists just over 95,000 clones, 90% of them singletons. The sequenced sample consisted of peripheral blood. Source of these receptors: a man between 45 and 60 years old with acute or convalescent COVID-19.

The J gene is TRBJ2-3, the V gene TRBV5-1; 13 positions match TRBD2. J gave up 2 bases and V 4 bases, and 10 bases lay outside the gene matches. The V gene's germline CDR1 is SGHRS and CDR2 YFSETQ. This CDR3 contains 18 residues. The CDR3 DNA reads TGCGCCAGCAGCCTTTTATCACTAGCGGGGGGGAACACAGATACGCAGTATTTT. It codes for CASSLLSLAGGNTDTQYF.

V is TRBV4-1 and J is TRBJ2-5; 7 bases map to TRBD1. Germline CDR1 reads MGHRA; CDR2 reads YSYEKL. CDR3 length: 14 residues. Trimming took 3 bases from V and 5 from J; bases not matched to a gene: 6. Written as DNA, the CDR3 is TGCGCCAGCAGCCACCCCACCAGGGGGGAGACCCAGTACTTC. Encoded protein: CASSHPTRGETQYF.

V and J are TRBV5-8 and TRBJ2-3; 14 bases are shared with TRBD2. The trim removed 4 bases at V and 8 bases at J, leaving 9 bases unmatched. The V gene's germline CDR1 is SGHTS and CDR2 YDEGEE. The CDR3 runs to 16 residues. The CDR3 DNA reads as TGTGCCAGCAGCCAAATCCGACTAGCGGGAGGGGGTACGCAGTATTTT. This gives the protein CASSQIRLAGGGTQYF. Variable domain in full (rest from reference TRBV5-8 and TRBJ2-3): EAGVTQSPTHLIKTRGQQATLRCSPISGHTSVYWYQQALGLGLQFLLWYDEGEERNRGNFPPRFSGRQFPNYSSELNVNALELEDSALYLCASSQIRLAGGGTQYFGPGTRLTVL.

The DNA of the CDR3 is TGTGCCAGCTCCCCCAGAGACAGGGAAGAGACCCAGTACTTC. Encoded protein: CASSPRDREETQYF. The gene calls are TRBV18 and TRBJ2-5; TRBD1 matches 7 bases. Germline V lookup: CDR1 KGHSH, CDR2 LQKENI. Trimming at V came to 6 bases and at J to 3 bases, leaving 7 bases not matched to a gene. The CDR3 runs to 14 residues.

V gene TRBV21-1 combines with J gene TRBJ2-5; the table's D call, TRBD1, has no DNA check behind it. TRBV21-1 is an annotated pseudogene. The CDR3 is 13 residues long. The CDR3 nucleotides are TGTGCCAGCAGCAGCAGGGTCGAAGAGACCCAGTACTTC. It is translated as CASSSRVEETQYF.

J is TRBJ2-3 and V is TRBV5-6, with a tentative D call TRBD2 (5 bases). The CDR3 has 16 residues. Germline V gene data show CDR1 as SGHDT and CDR2 as YYEEEE. V was trimmed by 4 bases and J by 1 base, leaving 16 bases between them. The CDR3 loop reads CASSRIPTAGTDTQYF. The CDR3 DNA sequence: TGTGCCAGCAGCAGAATCCCTACAGCGGGCACAGATACGCAGTATTTT.

This clone was picked up one time. The chain carries TRBV11-3 and TRBJ2-3; 7 bases fit TRBD1. The CDR3 runs to 14 residues. The germline V gene has CDR1 SGHNT and CDR2 YENEEA. Trimming cost V 6 bases and J 0 bases; bases outside gene matches: 3. The DNA of the CDR3 is TGTGCCAGCAGGGACAGGCACAGCACAGATACGCAGTATTTT. Translating gives CASRDRHSTDTQYF.

CDR3 region: CASRRDREANYGYTF. DNA for the CDR3: TGTGCCAGCAGGCGCGACAGGGAAGCTAACTATGGCTACACCTTC. The chain carries TRBV6-5 and TRBJ1-2; 7 nucleotides agree with TRBD1. The CDR3 runs to 15 residues. CDR1 is MNHEY and CDR2 is SVGAGI in the germline V gene. V shed 6 bases, J shed 0 bases, and the junction held 7 bases outside the gene matches.

V and J are TRBV5-1 and TRBJ2-3; tentative D call: TRBD2 (5 bases). V lost 5 bases, J lost 1 base, and 11 bases lay in between. Per the germline V gene, CDR1 is SGHRS and CDR2 is YFSETQ. The CDR3 sequence is 14 residues long. CDR3 loop: CASRGVEGTDTQYF. DNA for the CDR3: TGCGCCAGCAGGGGAGTGGAGGGCACAGATACGCAGTATTTT.

This chain uses TRBV5-1 with TRBJ1-3; 8 bases align to TRBD1. Germline CDR1 reads SGHRS; CDR2 reads YFSETQ. The V gene end was trimmed by 2 bases and the J gene end by 4 bases; junction bases not matched to a gene: 2. This CDR3 has 14 amino acids. CDR3 coding DNA: TGCGCCAGCAGCTTCGGGACAGGCGGAAACACCATATATTTT. This sequence encodes CASSFGTGGNTIYF.

This clone was detected only a few times. This sequence joins TRBV7-2 and TRBJ1-6; 7 nucleotides align to TRBD1. The CDR3 has 15 amino acids. V was clipped by 4 bases and J by 7 bases; unmatched bases: 7. CDR1 and CDR2 from the germline V gene are SGHTA and FQGNSA. CDR3 in DNA: TGTGCCAGCAGCTCGGCCGGGACAGTCAATTCACCCCTCCACTTT. Residues: CASSSAGTVNSPLHF.

This chain uses TRBV6-6 with TRBJ2-3; possible D gene TRBD1, 6 bases. Trimming removed 5 bases at V and 4 bases at J, with 19 bases between. Germline values: CDR1 MNHNY, CDR2 SVGAGI (reference sequence). CDR3 length: 16 residues. The CDR3 DNA sequence: TGTGCCAGCAGTAAAAGGACGGGACCAGGGGCAGATACGCAGTATTTT. Its translation is CASSKRTGPGADTQYF.

The V call is TRBV18, the J call TRBJ2-5; the D is unclear. Trimming stripped 0 bases from V and 4 bases from J, with 12 bases between. Germline V gene data show CDR1 as KGHSH and CDR2 as LQKENI. The CDR3 is 15 residues long. This CDR3 is CASSPPGPAAETQYF. For the CDR3, the DNA is TGTGCCAGCTCACCACCGGGTCCTGCGGCAGAGACCCAGTACTTC.

The rearrangement uses TRBV4-1 and TRBJ2-3, with D hard to call. Germline CDR1 is MGHRA and CDR2 is YSYEKL. V shed 1 base and J shed 4 bases, with 9 bases lying between them. This CDR3 comprises 14 residues. DNA for the CDR3: TGCGCCAGCAGCCAAGGTAGTGCCCCAGATACGCAGTATTTT. It codes for CASSQGSAPDTQYF.

The chain uses TRBV19 and TRBJ1-5; 7 bases map to TRBD1. The junction had 12 bases not matched to a gene; V was cut back by 10 bases and J by 3 bases. Germline V lookup: CDR1 LNHDA, CDR2 SQIVND (reference sequence). The CDR3 has 15 residues. In DNA, the CDR3 is TGTGCCACTATGGGTGGCAGGGGGACCAATCAGCCCCAGCATTTT. Amino acids: CATMGGRGTNQPQHF.

This clone was seen a few times. V gene TRBV19 combines with J gene TRBJ2-6, with 7 positions matching TRBD1. V shed 4 bases and J 1 base; nucleotides not matched to a gene: 4. The CDR3 loop spans 16 amino acids. CDR1 is LNHDA, CDR2 SQIVND, per germline (reference sequence). In nucleotides, the CDR3 is TGTGCCAGTAGTACTAAACAGGGGTCTGGGGCCAACGTCCTGACTTTC. Translating gives CASSTKQGSGANVLTF.

V and J are TRBV3-1 (or the pseudogene TRBV3-2) and TRBJ1-3, with no clear D. V was pared by 6 bases and J by 2 bases, with 8 bases between. The germline V gene encodes CDR1 LGHDT and CDR2 YNNKEL (reference sequence). CDR3 length equals 13 residues. The chain's CDR3 is CASRSRPGNTIYF. CDR3 coding DNA: TGTGCCAGCAGAAGCAGGCCTGGAAACACCATATATTTT.

The chain couples TRBV11-2 to TRBJ2-7; tentatively, D is TRBD2 (6 bases). From germline, CDR1 is SGHAT and CDR2 FQNNGV. The V and J ends lost 5 bases and 3 bases respectively, with 11 bases between them. The length of the CDR3 is 13 residues. CDR3 bases: TGTGCCAGCAGCCTCGGGACTTTCTACGAGCAGTACTTC. Translating it yields CASSLGTFYEQYF.

The rearrangement joins TRBV18 to TRBJ1-5; TRBD1 might be the D (6 bases). Trimming removed 0 bases at V and 3 bases at J, with 9 bases between. Germline-derived CDR1 and CDR2 are KGHSH and LQKENI. CDR3 size: 15 residues. The CDR3 nucleotides read TGTGCCAGCTCACCACCGGGGGGGCTCAATCAGCCCCAGCATTTT. Translating gives CASSPPGGLNQPQHF.

Remarks on this clone: No conserved phenylalanine or tryptophan is present at the end of the CDR3, so a read error is the likely explanation. Because the CDR3's place on the DNA is in doubt, the DNA is left out and the CDR3 is given as listed by TCRdb. The chain carries TRBV6-4 and TRBJ2-7; the listed D gene, TRBD1, was not tested against the DNA. Germline V gene data show CDR1 as MRHNA and CDR2 as SNTAGT. The CDR3 has 10 amino acids, counting both end residues. CDR3 region: CASRPSGQGI.

This clone was counted only a few times. The chain combines TRBV7-9 with TRBJ1-5; 9 bases line up with TRBD1. CDR1 and CDR2 from the germline V gene are SEHNR and FQNEAQ (reference sequence). V was pared by 3 bases and J by 0 bases, with 9 bases of the junction left unmatched. There are 18 residues in the CDR3. CDR3 region: CASSLGQGAFLSNQPQHF. CDR3 coding DNA: TGTGCCAGCAGCTTGGGACAGGGAGCCTTCCTTAGCAATCAGCCCCAGCATTTT.

The chain carries TRBV4-3 and TRBJ1-2, with a weak D call TRBD1 (6 bases). There are 14 residues in the CDR3. The germline CDR1 and CDR2 sequences are LGHNA and YSLEER. Trimming removed 0 bases at V and 7 bases at J, with 12 bases between. CDR3 sequence reads: CASSQERGWGGYTF. The CDR3 DNA sequence: TGCGCCAGCAGCCAAGAGAGGGGGTGGGGTGGCTACACCTTC.

V usage is TRBV10-3 and J usage is TRBJ2-1, with D possibly matching TRBD2 (7 bases). This CDR3 has 15 amino acids. V lost 1 base, J lost 4 bases, and 11 bases lay in between. The germline CDR1 and CDR2 sequences are ENHRY and SYGVKD. CDR3 residues: CAISEWGGGYNEQFF. CDR3 nucleotides: TGTGCCATCAGTGAGTGGGGAGGGGGTTACAATGAGCAGTTCTTC.

This clone has just a few counts. The chain combines TRBV2 with TRBJ2-1; TRBD2 might be the D (5 bases). Per the germline V gene, CDR1 is SNHLY and CDR2 is FYNNEI. The CDR3 has 14 residues. V was shortened by 7 bases and J by 2 bases, with 12 bases between the two germline ends. CDR3 coding DNA: TGTGCCAGCACCAATCCCGGGACCTACAATGAGCAGTTCTTC. It specifies CASTNPGTYNEQFF.

The CDR3 region is CAWSTVSRGKTQYF. CDR3 DNA: TGTGCCTGGAGTACAGTCAGCAGGGGAAAGACCCAGTACTTC. The chain carries TRBV30 and TRBJ2-5, with a possible D match to TRBD1 (6 bases). Germline lookup yields CDR1 GTSNPN and CDR2 SVGIG (reference sequence). Trimming left V 2 bases short and J 6 bases short, with 16 bases between. There are 14 residues in the CDR3.

This clone was counted a single time. J is TRBJ2-5 and V is TRBV6-6, with D perhaps being TRBD1 or TRBD2 (6 bases each). Per germline, CDR1 MNHNY and CDR2 SVGAGI (reference sequence). CDR3 size: 16 residues. V dropped 5 bases and J dropped 1 base, with 17 bases sitting between them. CDR3 DNA sequence: TGTGCCAGCAGTCGAGGGGGGAGCCCCCCCCAAGAGACCCAGTACTTC. It specifies CASSRGGSPPQETQYF.

Only one count was recorded for this clone. V is TRBV6-5 and J is TRBJ1-2, with 11 bases matching TRBD1. Looked up from germline, CDR1 is MNHEY and CDR2 is SVGAGI. The J segment lost 8 bases and the V segment lost 3 bases, leaving 8 bases of the junction unmatched. CDR3 length: 15 amino acids. The CDR3 nucleotides read TGTGCCAGCAGTTATCCGGGACAGGGGGTCGAGGGCTACACCTTC. Its protein product is CASSYPGQGVEGYTF.

The rearrangement links TRBV14 to TRBJ1-4; 10 bases match TRBD1. The CDR3 runs 14 residues. Germline-derived CDR1 and CDR2 are SGHDN and FVKESK. V lost 6 bases to trimming and J lost 8 bases; unmatched junction nucleotides: 6. In DNA form, the CDR3 reads TGTGCCAGCAGTCCCGACAGGGGGCGAGAAAAACTGTTTTTT. The encoded protein is CASSPDRGREKLFF.

This chain joins TRBV7-9 and TRBJ2-7; 8 bases are a match to TRBD2. Germline V lookup: CDR1 SEHNR, CDR2 FQNEAQ (reference sequence). Losses at the gene ends were 2 bases for V and 1 base for J; bases not matched to a gene: 7. The CDR3 sequence is 16 residues long. In nucleotides, the CDR3 is TGTGCCAGCAGCTTACAGGGGTTAGCGGGGTCCTACGAGCAGTACTTC. Translation: CASSLQGLAGSYEQYF.

V and J are TRBV19 and TRBJ2-3; 9 bases fit TRBD1. The CDR3 covers 17 residues. J gave up 1 base and V 4 bases, and 9 bases lay outside the gene matches. In germline, CDR1 is LNHDA, CDR2 SQIVND (reference sequence). CDR3 coding DNA: TGTGCCAGTAGTAAGGGACAGGGTGCGGGTGGCACAGATACGCAGTATTTT. This sequence encodes CASSKGQGAGGTDTQYF.

The gene calls are TRBV30 and TRBJ2-1, with 9 bases that match TRBD1. J gave up 2 bases and V 4 bases, and 3 bases lay outside the gene matches. The germline CDR1 and CDR2 sequences are GTSNPN and SVGIG (reference sequence). This CDR3 has 14 amino acids. This CDR3 reads CAWIRDRAYNEQFF. In nucleotides, the CDR3 is TGTGCCTGGATCCGGGACAGGGCCTACAATGAGCAGTTCTTC.

The CDR3 nucleotides are TGCGCCAAGGACCGGGACAGGGATGCCTACGAGCAGTACTTC. The encoded protein is CAKDRDRDAYEQYF. The chain couples TRBV10-1 to TRBJ2-7, with 9 bases matching TRBD1. This CDR3 region has 14 residues. Germline trimming cut 10 bases from V and 2 bases from J; bases unmatched to any gene: 9. CDR1 is WNHNN and CDR2 is SYGVQD in the germline V gene (reference sequence).